This T cell receptor (beta chain) was identified in a study of T cells in localized non-small cell lung cancer. General study findings and limits: Appearing in adjacent lung were a median around 60 of the top 100 tumor clones. The tumor had only one region sequenced, so heterogeneity remains possible.

On this clone: Its antigen is unknown.

The V gene's germline CDR1 is SGHNT and CDR2 YYREEE (reference sequence). Trimming cost V 0 bases and J 8 bases; bases outside gene matches: 5. The CDR3 totals 14 residues. Repertoires were generated with immunoSEQ multiplex PCR, while TCRdb's copy carries only in-frame clones and drops some. The data contain 90,000 or so clones, approximately 88% of them singletons. The chain uses TRBV5-4 and TRBJ1-2; 9 bases map to TRBD1. The sequence was obtained from a man aged 40 to 70 with stage I squamous cell lung carcinoma. This material consisted of peripheral blood, taken before any cancer treatment. The CDR3 spells CASSLAGTGNGYTF. The CDR3 coding sequence is TGTGCCAGCAGCTTGGCGGGGACAGGGAACGGCTACACCTTC.